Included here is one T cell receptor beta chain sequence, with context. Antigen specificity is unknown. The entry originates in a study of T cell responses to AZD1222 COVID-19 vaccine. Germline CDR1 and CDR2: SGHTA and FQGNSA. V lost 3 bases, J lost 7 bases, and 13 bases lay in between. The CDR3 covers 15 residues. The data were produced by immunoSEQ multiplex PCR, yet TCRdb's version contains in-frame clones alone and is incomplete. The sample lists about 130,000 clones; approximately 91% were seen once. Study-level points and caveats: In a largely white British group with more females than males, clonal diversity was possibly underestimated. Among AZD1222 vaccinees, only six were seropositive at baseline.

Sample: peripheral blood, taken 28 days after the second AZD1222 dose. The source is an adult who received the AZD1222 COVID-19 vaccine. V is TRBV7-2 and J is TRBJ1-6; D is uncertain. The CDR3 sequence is CASSFRSLGNSPLHF. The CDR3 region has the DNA TGTGCCAGCAGCTTCCGGTCTTTGGGGAATTCACCCCTCCACTTT.